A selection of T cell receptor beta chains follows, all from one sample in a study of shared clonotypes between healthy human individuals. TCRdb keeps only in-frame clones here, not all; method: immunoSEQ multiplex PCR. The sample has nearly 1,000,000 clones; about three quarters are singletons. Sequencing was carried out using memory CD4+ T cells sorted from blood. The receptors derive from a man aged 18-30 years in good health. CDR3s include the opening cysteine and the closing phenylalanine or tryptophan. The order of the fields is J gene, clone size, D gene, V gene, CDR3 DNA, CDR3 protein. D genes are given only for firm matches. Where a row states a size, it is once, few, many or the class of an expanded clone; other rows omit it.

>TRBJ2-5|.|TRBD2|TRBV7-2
TGTGCCAGCAGCTCCGGACTAGCGGCCTACTTC
CASSSGLAAYF
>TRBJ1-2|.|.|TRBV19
TGTGCCAGTAGCCAAGGGGATAACTATGGCTACACCTTC
CASSQGDNYGYTF
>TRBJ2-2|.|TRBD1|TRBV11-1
TGTGCCAGCAGCCTCGAACAGGGGGCCGGGGAGCTGTTTTTT
CASSLEQGAGELFF
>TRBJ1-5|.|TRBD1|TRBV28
TGTGCCAGCAGTCAGACAGGGGGCTATCAGCCCCAGCATTTT
CASSQTGGYQPQHF
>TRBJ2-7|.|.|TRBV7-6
TGTGCCAGCAGTCAAAGGGGTGACGAGCAGTACTTC
CASSQRGDEQYF
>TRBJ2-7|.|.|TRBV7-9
TGTGCCAGCAGCTTACAGGGGAGCGGACCCTACGAGCAGTACTTC
CASSLQGSGPYEQYF
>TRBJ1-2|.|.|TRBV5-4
TGTGCCAGCAGCGGACAAACGCGGGGAAACTATGGCTACACCTTC
CASSGQTRGNYGYTF
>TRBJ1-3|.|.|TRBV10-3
TGTGCCATCAGTCGGACGGACGGAAACACCATATATTTT
CAISRTDGNTIYF
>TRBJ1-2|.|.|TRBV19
TGTGCCAGTAGTATCCCGACAGGCTACTATGGCTACACCTTC
CASSIPTGYYGYTF
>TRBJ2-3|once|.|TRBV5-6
TGTGCCAGCAGCTTCTACTCGGGAGTTATCGCAGATACGCAGTATTTT
CASSFYSGVIADTQYF
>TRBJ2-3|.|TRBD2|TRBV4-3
TGCGCCAGCAGCCAAGATGTGGGCGGGAGTGCAGATACGCAGTATTTT
CASSQDVGGSADTQYF